Each of the 19 T cell receptor beta chains below was sequenced from the same sample in a study of T cell responses to AZD1222 COVID-19 vaccine. Assay: immunoSEQ multiplex PCR; the TCRdb copy retains only in-frame clones and omits some. The table includes some 95,000 clones, roughly 90% detected once. This material consisted of peripheral blood, taken 28 days after the second AZD1222 dose. The receptors were sampled from an adult who received the AZD1222 COVID-19 vaccine.

This chain joins TRBV29-1 and TRBJ2-1; TRBD1 agrees at 7 bases. This CDR3 has 12 residues. V gave up 8 bases and J gave up 7 bases; unmatched junction bases: 8. The germline V gene encodes CDR1 SQVTM and CDR2 ANQGSEA. CDR3 sequence reads: CSCGETGNEQFF. CDR3 coding DNA: TGCAGCTGTGGGGAGACAGGGAATGAGCAGTTCTTC.

V gene TRBV7-3 combines with J gene TRBJ2-2, with 11 nucleotides matching TRBD2. The trim removed 1 base at V and 1 base at J, leaving 2 bases unmatched. This CDR3 is 17 amino acids long. The germline V gene encodes CDR1 SGHTA and CDR2 FQGTGA. CDR3 DNA: TGTGCCAGCAGCTTAAGGGGACTAGCGGTGAACACCGGGGAGCTGTTTTTT. It yields the protein CASSLRGLAVNTGELFF.

The chain recombines TRBV5-4 with TRBJ1-5; D is undetermined. Germline V gene sequence: CDR1 SGHNT, CDR2 YYREEE (reference sequence). The V end lost 0 bases, the J end lost 3 bases, and 10 bases lay between the germline ends. This CDR3 is built from 15 residues. Here the CDR3 reads CASSLAGQNNQPQHF. In DNA, the CDR3 is TGTGCCAGCAGCTTGGCCGGTCAGAACAATCAGCCCCAGCATTTT.

This sequence joins TRBV28 and TRBJ2-1, with 16 positions matching TRBD2. The CDR3 covers 17 residues. Germline values: CDR1 MDHEN, CDR2 SYDVKM. V shed 8 bases, J shed 8 bases, and the junction held 12 bases outside the gene matches. CDR3 DNA sequence: TGTGCCAGCCTGGGACTAGCGGGAGGGGGGGTCGGAGATGAGCAGTTCTTC. Protein sequence: CASLGLAGGGVGDEQFF.

This rearrangement joins TRBV19 to TRBJ1-6; 7 nucleotides match TRBD1. The V gene's germline CDR1 is LNHDA and CDR2 SQIVND (reference sequence). This CDR3 comprises 17 residues. V lost 5 bases, J lost 5 bases, and 12 bases stayed unmatched. The CDR3, as DNA: TGTGCCAGTAGTTCCCTCACAGGGGAATCCCATAATTCACCCCTCCACTTT. Translation gives CASSSLTGESHNSPLHF.

This clone has a single count. The CDR3, as DNA: TGTGCCAGTAGGTCGGTCCAAAATCAGCCCCAGCATTTT. Its translation is CASRSVQNQPQHF. J is TRBJ1-5 and V is TRBV19; D gene uncertain. Between the trimmed V and J ends, which lost 6 bases and 4 bases, there was a span of 10 bases. This CDR3 has 13 residues. Germline CDR1 LNHDA, CDR2 SQIVND (reference sequence). Using reference TRBV19 and TRBJ1-5 for the parts outside the CDR3, the full variable domain is DGGITQSPKYLFRKEGQNVTLSCEQNLNHDAMYWYRQDPGQGLRLIYYSQIVNDFQKGDIAEGYSVSREKKESFPLTVTSAQKNPTAFYLCASRSVQNQPQHFGDGTRLSIL.

The chain employs TRBV5-1 and TRBJ2-2; D not resolved. Germline CDR1 SGHRS, CDR2 YFSETQ. Trimming removed 4 bases at V and 0 bases at J, with 10 bases between. The CDR3 runs 15 residues. The CDR3 loop reads CASSMDGTNTGELFF. CDR3 sequence (DNA): TGCGCCAGCAGCATGGACGGAACGAACACCGGGGAGCTGTTTTTT.

The rearrangement links TRBV10-3 to TRBJ1-6; D is perhaps TRBD1 (6 bases). Trimming shortened V by 10 bases and J by 7 bases, and 14 bases separated the two germline ends. There are 13 residues in the CDR3. CDR1 and CDR2 from the germline V gene are ENHRY and SYGVKD. The CDR3 protein is CASTGSRNSPLHF. CDR3 DNA: TGTGCCAGCACAGGGAGTCGGAATTCACCCCTCCACTTT.

This rearrangement joins TRBV19 to TRBJ2-2; 8 bases agree with TRBD2. V lost 3 bases, J lost 2 bases, and 11 bases stayed unmatched. The CDR3 runs to 18 residues. Germline values: CDR1 LNHDA, CDR2 SQIVND (reference sequence). The CDR3 DNA is TGTGCCAGTAGTATTACCGCTAGCGGGTGGGAAAACACCGGGGAGCTGTTTTTT. It specifies CASSITASGWENTGELFF.

V usage is TRBV7-9 and J usage is TRBJ1-2; tentative D call: TRBD1 (5 bases). The CDR3 loop spans 16 amino acids. Deletions cut 5 bases from V and 1 base from J, with 17 bases between. Germline values: CDR1 SEHNR, CDR2 FQNEAQ (reference sequence). DNA for the CDR3: TGTGCCAGCAGCCCCTTTCTACGGGGGGATAACTATGGCTACACCTTC. It specifies CASSPFLRGDNYGYTF.

This chain's CDR3 is CASSFGITEAFF. For the CDR3, the DNA is TGTGCCAGCAGCTTTGGGATCACTGAAGCTTTCTTT. The chain combines TRBV7-9 with TRBJ1-1; D ambiguous. V was trimmed by 3 bases and J by 4 bases, leaving 6 bases between them. The CDR3 is made up of 12 amino acids. The germline CDR1 and CDR2 sequences are SEHNR and FQNEAQ (reference sequence).

The V gene is TRBV5-1, the J gene TRBJ2-1; TRBD2 aligns across 7 bases. Germline assignment: CDR1 SGHRS and CDR2 YFSETQ. The CDR3 loop spans 15 amino acids. After removal of 4 bases from V and 3 bases from J, the junction contained 7 bases not matched to a gene. CDR3 loop: CASSPTGGFYNEQFF. DNA for the CDR3: TGCGCCAGCAGCCCGACGGGGGGATTCTACAATGAGCAGTTCTTC. Full variable domain (outside the CDR3, taken from reference TRBV5-1 and TRBJ2-1): KAGVTQTPRYLIKTRGQQVTLSCSPISGHRSVSWYQQTPGQGLQFLFEYFSETQRNKGNFPGRFSGRQFSNSRSEMNVSTLELGDSALYLCASSPTGGFYNEQFFGPGTRLTVL.

The V call is TRBV11-2, the J call TRBJ2-7; no clear D. The CDR3 spans 13 residues. Germline V gene lookup returns CDR1 SGHAT and CDR2 FQNNGV. The V end lost 3 bases, the J end lost 2 bases, and 8 bases lay between the germline ends. Here the CDR3 reads CASSFKAAYEQYF. The CDR3 nucleotides read TGTGCCAGCAGCTTTAAAGCCGCCTACGAGCAGTACTTC.

This chain connects TRBV27 to TRBJ1-1; D is unresolved. CDR1 and CDR2 from the germline V gene are MNHEY and SMNVEV (reference sequence). The CDR3 totals 13 residues. Between the trimmed V and J ends, which lost 5 bases and 1 base, there was a span of 8 bases. The DNA for the CDR3 is TGTGCCAGCAGTCCATGGGGGAACACTGAAGCTTTCTTT. This sequence encodes CASSPWGNTEAFF.

CDR3: CASSIATDTQYF. In DNA form, the CDR3 reads TGTGCCAGTAGTATAGCCACAGATACGCAGTATTTT. This chain joins TRBV19 and TRBJ2-3; no firm D call. CDR1 is LNHDA, CDR2 SQIVND, per germline (reference sequence). The CDR3 runs to 12 residues. Trimming pared 1 base from V and 2 bases from J, leaving 1 base between.

The chain uses TRBV7-9 and TRBJ1-1; D remains unclear. The CDR3 covers 12 residues. CDR1 is SEHNR, CDR2 FQNEAQ, per germline (reference sequence). The V end was cut by 3 bases, the J end by 0 bases, with 2 bases between. Here the CDR3 reads CASSFLNTEAFF. CDR3 sequence (DNA): TGTGCCAGCAGCTTCCTGAACACTGAAGCTTTCTTT.

This clone showed up just once. The chain joins TRBV27 to TRBJ1-5, with TRBD1 matching over 9 bases. The length of the CDR3 is 16 residues. Looked up from germline, CDR1 is MNHEY and CDR2 is SMNVEV (reference sequence). V lost 5 bases, J lost 3 bases, and 8 bases stayed unmatched. Here the CDR3 reads CASSQGTGRVNQPQHF. The CDR3 nucleotides are TGTGCCAGCAGTCAAGGGACAGGGAGAGTCAATCAGCCCCAGCATTTT.

This chain links TRBV5-4 with TRBJ2-1; 13 bases are shared with TRBD2. The V gene end was trimmed by 10 bases and the J gene end by 6 bases; junction bases not matched to a gene: 7. The germline V gene encodes CDR1 SGHNT and CDR2 YYREEE (reference sequence). This CDR3 contains 14 residues. CDR3 protein: CASWTSGGPNEQFF. The CDR3 region has the DNA TGTGCCTCGTGGACTAGCGGGGGCCCCAATGAGCAGTTCTTC. The full variable domain, its missing parts supplied by reference TRBV5-4 and TRBJ2-1, is ETGVTQSPTHLIKTRGQQVTLRCSSQSGHNTVSWYQQALGQGPQFIFQYYREEENGRGNFPPRFSGLQFPNYSSELNVNALELDDSALYLCASWTSGGPNEQFFGPGTRLTVL.

The gene calls are TRBV30 and TRBJ2-7; 9 nucleotides agree with TRBD1. The germline V gene has CDR1 GTSNPN and CDR2 SVGIG (reference sequence). The CDR3 contains 14 residues. The V gene end was trimmed by 3 bases and the J gene end by 3 bases; junction bases not matched to a gene: 6. CDR3 DNA: TGTGCCTGGAGCCGGGGGACAGGGCTCTACGAGCAGTACTTC. Residues: CAWSRGTGLYEQYF.